These T cell receptor beta chains were read from a single sample in a study of T cells in lung cancer brain metastases. Produced via immunoSEQ multiplex PCR; TCRdb's table is partial and in-frame only. The data contain about 1,200 clones, over 85% of them singletons. Sequencing was done on a sample of tumor tissue from a brain metastasis. The receptor set was obtained from a man aged 70-80 years with non-small cell lung cancer that had spread to the brain. Both conserved end residues are part of each CDR3. A D gene is named only where the DNA matches it firmly. A clone size is listed for some rows: how often the clone was seen (once, few, many), or a class if it is expanded.

TGTGCCAGCAGCGTAGCGGGGGCTGGTGGGGCCAACGTCCTGACTTTC CASSVAGAGGANVLTF TRBJ2-6 - - TRBV9
TGTGCCAGTAGTTCGGGACCAGCCGGGGAGCTGTTTTTT CASSSGPAGELFF TRBJ2-2 - - TRBV19
TGCAGCGTTATCGAGGGGGCGCGGATCGCTGAAGCTTTCTTT CSVIEGARIAEAFF TRBJ1-1 few TRBD1 TRBV29-1
TGTGCCAGCAGCTTCGAGGGACAGGGGACAAACACCATATATTTT CASSFEGQGTNTIYF TRBJ1-3 - TRBD1 TRBV13
TGCAGCGCCACGGGGGGCGGGGGCGAGGCTTTCTTT CSATGGGGEAFF TRBJ1-1 few - TRBV29-1
TGCGCCAGCAGCGGACAGGGGGTTTTGAATCAGCCCCAGCATTTT CASSGQGVLNQPQHF TRBJ1-5 - TRBD1 TRBV10-2
TGTGCCTGGAGTGGCTCGAACACCGGGGAGCTGTTTTTT CAWSGSNTGELFF TRBJ2-2 once - TRBV30
TGTGCCAGTAGTATGGGAAGGGTAATCGGGGAGCTGTTTTTT CASSMGRVIGELFF TRBJ2-2 - - TRBV19
TGTGCCACCAGCAGAGATGGCGGGACAGCGAATTCACCCCTCCACTTT CATSRDGGTANSPLHF TRBJ1-6 - TRBD1 TRBV15
TGTGCCAGCAGCTTAGGGACTATACAAGGCGAGCAGTACTTC CASSLGTIQGEQYF TRBJ2-7 - TRBD2 TRBV5-4
TGCAGCGTTGAAGATTTCTCGGGGGGCGCCGATGGCCACACCTTC CSVEDFSGGADGHTF TRBJ1-2 - - TRBV29-1
TGTGCCAGCAGCTTAGGGACAGGGGCCGCGGTAGATACGCAGTATTTT CASSLGTGAAVDTQYF TRBJ2-3 - TRBD1 TRBV11-2
TGCAGCGTTGAAGATTGGTGGGGGGGATTAGTTAATGAGCAGTTCTTC CSVEDWWGGLVNEQFF TRBJ2-1 - TRBD2 TRBV29-1
TGCGCCAGCAGCTTGGGACAGAAGCCGGGCACTGAAGCTTTCTTT CASSLGQKPGTEAFF TRBJ1-1 - - TRBV5-1
TGTGCCAGCTATAACCGTGGCGATTATGGCTACACCTTC CASYNRGDYGYTF TRBJ1-2 - - TRBV6-5
TGTGCCAGCAGCGTAGATGTTTTCCCAGACTCACCCCTCCACTTT CASSVDVFPDSPLHF TRBJ1-6 once - TRBV9
TGTGCCAGCTCACCTACTACAGGGGACACTGAAGCTTTCTTT CASSPTTGDTEAFF TRBJ1-1 - TRBD1 TRBV18
TGTGCCAGCAGTTACGACGACGAGCAGTACTTC CASSYDDEQYF TRBJ2-7 once - TRBV6-5
TGCAGCACTTACAGGGAGGCTGGCTATGGCTACACCTTC CSTYREAGYGYTF TRBJ1-2 once - TRBV29-1
TGTGCCAGCAGTGACAGGGGTGGGAACACTGAAGCTTTCTTT CASSDRGGNTEAFF TRBJ1-1 - - TRBV6-1
TGTGCCATCGGTGAGGATAATTCACCCCTCCACTTT CAIGEDNSPLHF TRBJ1-6 - - TRBV10-3
TGTGCCAGCAGTTTATCAGAGATCTACTACGAGCAGTACTTC CASSLSEIYYEQYF TRBJ2-7 - - TRBV27
TGTGCCAGCAGCCCCAAGGGGGGCGGGGGTACGCAGTATTTT CASSPKGGGGTQYF TRBJ2-3 - - TRBV9
TGTGCCAGCAGCCGGGGACAGATGTGGACCATATATTTT CASSRGQMWTIYF TRBJ1-3 - TRBD1 TRBV7-9
TGTACCAGCAGCCCCAAGGGGGGCGGGGGTACGCAGTATTTT CTSSPKGGGGTQYF TRBJ2-3 - - TRBV9
TGTGCCATCAGTGGGACAGGGGATTCTAATCAGCCCCAGCATTTT CAISGTGDSNQPQHF TRBJ1-5 - TRBD1 TRBV10-3
TGTGCCAGCAGCTTCCGGGACAGGTCGGCTGGCTACACCTTC CASSFRDRSAGYTF TRBJ1-2 - TRBD1 TRBV5-6
TGTGCCAGCTACCACAGAGGTTACGAGCAGTACTTC CASYHRGYEQYF TRBJ2-7 - - TRBV18
TGTGCCAGCTCACCACGTCAGGAGTTGAACACCGGGGAGCTGTTTTTT CASSPRQELNTGELFF TRBJ2-2 - - TRBV18
TGCAGCGTTGGGGGACAGGGTTTGAACACTGAAGCTTTCTTT CSVGGQGLNTEAFF TRBJ1-1 once TRBD1 TRBV29-1